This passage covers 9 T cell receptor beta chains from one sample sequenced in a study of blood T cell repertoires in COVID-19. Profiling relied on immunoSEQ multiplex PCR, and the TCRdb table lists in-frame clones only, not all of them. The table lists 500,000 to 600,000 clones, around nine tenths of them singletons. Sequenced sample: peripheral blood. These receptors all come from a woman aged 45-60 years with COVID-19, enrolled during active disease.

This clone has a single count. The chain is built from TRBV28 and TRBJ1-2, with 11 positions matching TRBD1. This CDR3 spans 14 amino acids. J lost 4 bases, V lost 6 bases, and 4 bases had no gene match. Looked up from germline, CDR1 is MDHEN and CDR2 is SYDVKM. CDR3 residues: CASRGTGGSYGYTF. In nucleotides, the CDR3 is TGTGCCAGCAGGGGGACAGGGGGATCCTATGGCTACACCTTC.

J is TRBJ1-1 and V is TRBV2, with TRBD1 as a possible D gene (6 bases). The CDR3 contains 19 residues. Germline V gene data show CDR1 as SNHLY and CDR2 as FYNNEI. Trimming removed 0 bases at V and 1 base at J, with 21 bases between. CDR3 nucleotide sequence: TGTGCCAGCAGTGAAGCTCTTTTATCGACAGGTATATCGAACACTGAAGCTTTCTTT. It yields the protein CASSEALLSTGISNTEAFF.

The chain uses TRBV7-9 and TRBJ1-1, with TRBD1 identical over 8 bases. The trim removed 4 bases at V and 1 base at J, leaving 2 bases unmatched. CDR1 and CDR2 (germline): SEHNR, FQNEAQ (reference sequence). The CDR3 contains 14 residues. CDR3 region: CASSSGTGNTEAFF. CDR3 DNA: TGTGCCAGCAGCTCAGGGACAGGGAACACTGAAGCTTTCTTT. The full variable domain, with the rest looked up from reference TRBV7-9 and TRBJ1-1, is DTGVSQNPRHKITKRGQNVTFRCDPISEHNRLYWYRQTLGQGPEFLTYFQNEAQLEKSRLLSDRFSAERPKGSFSTLEIQRTEQGDSAMYLCASSSGTGNTEAFFGQGTRLTVV.

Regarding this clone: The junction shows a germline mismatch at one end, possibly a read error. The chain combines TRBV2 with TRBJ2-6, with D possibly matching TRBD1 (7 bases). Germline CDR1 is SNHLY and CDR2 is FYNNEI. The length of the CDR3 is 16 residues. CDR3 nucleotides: TGTGCCCGCAGGCAGGGGGGCGGGGCGGGGGCCAACGTCCTGACTTTC. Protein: CARRQGGGAGANVLTF.

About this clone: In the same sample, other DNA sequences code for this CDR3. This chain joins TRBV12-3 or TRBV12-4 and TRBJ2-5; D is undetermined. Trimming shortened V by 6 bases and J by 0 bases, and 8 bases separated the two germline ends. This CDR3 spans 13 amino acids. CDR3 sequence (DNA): TGTGCCAGCAGCCTTGGGCACCAAGAGACCCAGTACTTC. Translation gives CASSLGHQETQYF.

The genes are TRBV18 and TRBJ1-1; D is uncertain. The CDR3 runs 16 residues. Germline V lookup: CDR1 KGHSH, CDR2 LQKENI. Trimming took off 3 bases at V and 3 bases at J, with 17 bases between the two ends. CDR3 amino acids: CASSPTTRVGDTEAFF. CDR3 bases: TGTGCCAGCTCACCCACTACGAGGGTCGGTGACACTGAAGCTTTCTTT.

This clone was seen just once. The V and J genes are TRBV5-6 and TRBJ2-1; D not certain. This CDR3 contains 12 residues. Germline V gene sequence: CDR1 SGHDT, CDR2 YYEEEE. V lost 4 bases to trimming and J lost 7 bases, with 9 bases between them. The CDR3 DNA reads TGTGCCAGCAGCGCCGTGCGGAATGAGCAGTTCTTC. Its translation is CASSAVRNEQFF.

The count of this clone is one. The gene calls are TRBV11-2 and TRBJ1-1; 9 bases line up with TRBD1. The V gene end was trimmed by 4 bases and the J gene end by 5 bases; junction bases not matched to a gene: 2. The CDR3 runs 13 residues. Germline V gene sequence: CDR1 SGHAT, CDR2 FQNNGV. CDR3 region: CASSSQGATEAFF. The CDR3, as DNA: TGTGCCAGCAGCTCACAGGGGGCTACTGAAGCTTTCTTT.

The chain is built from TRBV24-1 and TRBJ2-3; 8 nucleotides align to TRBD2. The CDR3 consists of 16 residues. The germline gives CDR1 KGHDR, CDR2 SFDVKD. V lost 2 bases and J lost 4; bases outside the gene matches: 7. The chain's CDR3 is CATSDSGAGEADTQYF. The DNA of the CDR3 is TGTGCCACCAGTGATTCGGGAGCGGGGGAGGCAGATACGCAGTATTTT.